Listed here are 13 T cell receptor beta chains from one sample, sequenced in a study of neurological immune-mediated disorders. A single record per CDR3 protein comes from TCRdb applying MiXCR to the 5' RACE reads. This sample has 50,000 to 75,000 distinct CDR3 sequences, with over 4% found just once. The sequencing sample was made of PBMCs. The receptor set was obtained from a man aged 50 to 59 with multiple sclerosis.

In its sample, this clonotype was seen many times. For the CDR3, the DNA is TGTGCCAGCAGCCTACTATCACCCGACTCCGACAGGGCCGCTTGGTACAATGAGCAGTTCTTC. Its protein is CASSLLSPDSDRAAWYNEQFF. The chain joins TRBV7-3 to TRBJ2-1; 7 nucleotides line up with TRBD1. Germline loops: CDR1 SGHTA, CDR2 FQGTGA. The CDR3 runs to 21 residues. V trimming: 5 bases; J trimming: 4 bases; junction bases outside the gene matches: 26. Based on the CDR3 plus reference TRBV7-3 and TRBJ2-1, the full variable domain is GAGVSQTPSNKVTEKGKYVELRCDPISGHTALYWYRQSLGQGPEFLIYFQGTGAADDSGLPNDRFFAVRPEGSVSTLKIQRTERGDSAVYLCASSLLSPDSDRAAWYNEQFFGPGTRLTVL.

This clonotype was counted many times. The V gene is TRBV5-1, the J gene TRBJ1-5; 8 bases map to TRBD1. The CDR3 spans 15 residues. Germline trimming cut 0 bases from V and 6 bases from J; bases unmatched to any gene: 5. Germline-derived CDR1 and CDR2 are SGHRS and YFSETQ. The CDR3 coding sequence is TGCGCCAGCAGCTTGGGACAGGGGCCGGCTCAGCCCCAGCATTTT. It is translated as CASSLGQGPAQPQHF.

The table lists this clonotype with many counts. J is TRBJ2-1 and V is TRBV7-9; D might be TRBD1 (5 bases). Per the germline V gene, CDR1 is SEHNR and CDR2 is FQNEAQ (reference sequence). Trimming removed 7 bases at V and 4 bases at J, with 17 bases between. This CDR3 spans 15 amino acids. DNA for the CDR3: TGTGCCAGCACCTACACCCTAGGACAATACAATGAGCAGTTCTTC. Protein: CASTYTLGQYNEQFF.

This clonotype was observed many times. This chain joins TRBV12-3 or TRBV12-4 and TRBJ2-7, with D perhaps TRBD1 or TRBD2 (5 bases each). CDR3 length equals 15 residues. The V end lost 5 bases, the J end lost 1 base, and 15 bases lay between the germline ends. Written as DNA, the CDR3 is TGTGCCAGCAGTCTTTTCGGGACCGGTTCCTACGAGCAGTACTTC. It encodes CASSLFGTGSYEQYF.

This clonotype was counted ten times or more. The chain links TRBV7-6 to TRBJ2-2, with D possibly TRBD2 on 6 matching bases. The CDR3 runs to 16 residues. With 0 bases removed from V and 3 bases from J, the gap between germline ends came to 11 bases. Germline values: CDR1 SGHVS, CDR2 FNYEAQ. The CDR3 region is CASSLATGLHTGELFF. CDR3 bases: TGTGCCAGCAGCTTAGCGACGGGACTTCACACCGGGGAGCTGTTTTTT.

V is TRBV30 and J is TRBJ1-1; weak D call: TRBD1 (6 bases). V was cut by 2 bases and J by 5 bases, with 18 bases left in between. The CDR3 runs to 15 residues. Per the germline V gene, CDR1 is GTSNPN and CDR2 is SVGIG (reference sequence). The CDR3 nucleotides are TGTGCCTGGAGTCTTCCGGGGGGGCCGAGGACTGAAGCTTTCTTT. Translating gives CAWSLPGGPRTEAFF.

In this sample, this clonotype turned up many times. The chain couples TRBV28 to TRBJ2-3; 8 bases align to TRBD1. V shed 6 bases and J 8 bases; nucleotides not matched to a gene: 10. The CDR3 has 14 residues. Germline V gene sequence: CDR1 MDHEN, CDR2 SYDVKM. The CDR3 loop reads CASRRTGSTGTQYF. The CDR3 nucleotides are TGTGCCAGCAGAAGGACAGGGTCGACCGGTACGCAGTATTTT.

This clonotype was seen at least ten times. At one boundary the junction diverges from the germline segment, which might be a read error. This chain links TRBV5-6 with TRBJ2-1, with D possibly called TRBD1 or TRBD2 (6 bases each). CDR3 size: 12 residues. Germline CDR1 SGHDT, CDR2 YYEEEE. DNA of the CDR3: TGTGCCAGCAGCTTGACAGGGACTTACGTTCTCTTC. Its translation is CASSLTGTYVLF.

There are many counts of this clonotype. The chain couples TRBV7-8 to TRBJ2-1, with 11 bases identical to TRBD1. The V and J ends lost 5 bases and 3 bases, in that order; junction bases with no gene match: 6. Germline CDR1 and CDR2: SGHVS and FQNEAQ. The CDR3 has 16 residues. The CDR3 loop reads CASSRSGQGDYNEQFF. The CDR3 coding sequence is TGTGCCAGCAGCCGGTCGGGACAGGGGGACTACAATGAGCAGTTCTTC. The whole variable domain, remainder taken from reference TRBV7-8 and TRBJ2-1, is GAGVSQSPRYKVAKRGQDVALRCDPISGHVSLFWYQQALGQGPEFLTYFQNEAQLDKSGLPSDRFFAERPEGSVSTLKIQRTQQEDSAVYLCASSRSGQGDYNEQFFGPGTRLTVL.

This clonotype was detected a few times. This chain uses TRBV6-5 with TRBJ2-7; D call uncertain. With 6 bases removed from V and 3 bases from J, the gap between germline ends came to 15 bases. This CDR3 comprises 14 residues. Germline V gene data show CDR1 as MNHEY and CDR2 as SVGAGI. In nucleotides, the CDR3 is TGTGCCAGCAGACTGGGAAAGATGAACTACGAGCAGTACTTC. It translates to CASRLGKMNYEQYF.

This clonotype came up once. The chain carries TRBV7-8 and TRBJ1-5, with no clear D. Germline V gives CDR1 SGHVS, CDR2 FQNEAQ. V lost 1 base and J 3 bases, leaving 7 bases between the germline ends. The CDR3 consists of 14 residues. In DNA, the CDR3 is TGTGCCAGCAGCTTAGGAAGGAACAATCAGCCCCAGCATTTT. Its protein product is CASSLGRNNQPQHF.

This clonotype has a count of ten or more. V gene TRBV4-1 combines with J gene TRBJ2-1, with a possible D match to TRBD2 (5 bases). Germline CDR1 is MGHRA and CDR2 is YSYEKL. Trimming removed 0 bases at V and 5 bases at J, with 14 bases between. This CDR3 comprises 16 residues. The CDR3 protein is CASSQDTRPTNNEQFF. The CDR3 DNA sequence: TGCGCCAGCAGCCAAGATACCAGGCCGACTAACAATGAGCAGTTCTTC.

This clonotype was picked up many times. The CDR3 reads CSVEWGRQDYGYTF. CDR3 nucleotide sequence: TGCAGCGTTGAATGGGGGAGGCAAGACTATGGCTACACCTTC. The rearrangement links TRBV29-1 to TRBJ1-2; maybe TRBD1 (5 bases). Trimming stripped 2 bases from V and 3 bases from J, with 13 bases between. Germline values: CDR1 SQVTM, CDR2 ANQGSEA. The CDR3 has 14 amino acids. Filled out from reference TRBV29-1 and TRBJ1-2, the complete variable domain reads SAVISQKPSRDICQRGTSLTIQCQVDSQVTMMFWYRQQPGQSLTLIATANQGSEATYESGFVIDKFPISRPNLTFSTLTVSNMSPEDSSIYLCSVEWGRQDYGYTFGSGTRLTVV.